This TCR beta chain was identified during a study of Tregs in tolerant kidney transplant recipients. General observations from the study: Validation in larger populations is needed because few patients were studied. In tolerant patients, donor-specific Tregs outgrew total Tregs, suggesting antigen-driven expansion.

A note on this clone: Its specificity is unknown.

Measured with immunoSEQ multiplex PCR; TCRdb has only the in-frame clones, and not every one. The sample shows some 55,000 clones, approximately 85% of them seen only once. Germline-derived CDR1 and CDR2 are SGHTS and YDEGEE. V was cut by 5 bases and J by 0 bases, with 9 bases left in between. The CDR3 contains 14 residues. The source was Tregs from blood, collected before the transplant. This rearrangement joins TRBV5-8 to TRBJ1-3; D not resolved. The sequence was collected from a human donor who received a combined kidney and bone marrow transplant. This CDR3 is CASRVHYSGNTIYF. The CDR3 nucleotides read TGTGCCAGCAGGGTACACTACTCTGGAAACACCATATATTTT. The full variable domain, completed using reference TRBV5-8 and TRBJ1-3, is EAGVTQSPTHLIKTRGQQATLRCSPISGHTSVYWYQQALGLGLQFLLWYDEGEERNRGNFPPRFSGRQFPNYSSELNVNALELEDSALYLCASRVHYSGNTIYFGEGSWLTVV.